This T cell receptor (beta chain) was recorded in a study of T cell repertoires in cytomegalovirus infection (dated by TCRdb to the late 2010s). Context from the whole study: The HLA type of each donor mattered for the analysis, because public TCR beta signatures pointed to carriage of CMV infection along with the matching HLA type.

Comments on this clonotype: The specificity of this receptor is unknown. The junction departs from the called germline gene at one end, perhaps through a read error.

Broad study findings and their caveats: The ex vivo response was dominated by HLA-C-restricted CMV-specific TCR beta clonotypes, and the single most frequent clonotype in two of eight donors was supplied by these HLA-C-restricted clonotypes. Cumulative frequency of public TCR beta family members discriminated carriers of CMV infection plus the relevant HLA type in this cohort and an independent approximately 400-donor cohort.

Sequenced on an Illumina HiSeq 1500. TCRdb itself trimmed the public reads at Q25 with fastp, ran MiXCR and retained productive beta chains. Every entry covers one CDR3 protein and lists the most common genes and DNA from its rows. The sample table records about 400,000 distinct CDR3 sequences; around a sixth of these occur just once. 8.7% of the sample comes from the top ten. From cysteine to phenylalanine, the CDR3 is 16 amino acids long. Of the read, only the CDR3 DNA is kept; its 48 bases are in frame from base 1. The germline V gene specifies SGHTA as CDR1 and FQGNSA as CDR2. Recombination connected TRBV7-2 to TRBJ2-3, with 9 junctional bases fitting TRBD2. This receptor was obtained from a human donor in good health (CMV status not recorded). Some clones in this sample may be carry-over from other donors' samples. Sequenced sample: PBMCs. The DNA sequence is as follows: TGTGCCAGCAGCTTAGCGGGGGGCGGGAGGGTAGATACGCAATATTTT. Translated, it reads CASSLAGGGRVDTQYF.